One and the same sample provided the 5 T cell receptor beta chains below, sequenced in a study of blood T cell repertoires in COVID-19. Repertoires were generated with immunoSEQ multiplex PCR, while TCRdb's copy carries only in-frame clones and drops some. The sample lists 200,000 to 250,000 clones, 65% to 90% occurring once. The sequenced material came from PBMCs or T cells enriched from blood (not recorded which). The source of these receptors is a woman in her forties or fifties with acute COVID-19.

The chain combines TRBV4-2 with TRBJ2-1; 10 bases map to TRBD2. The CDR3 is 16 amino acids. The trim removed 3 bases at V and 3 bases at J, leaving 5 bases unmatched. The V gene's germline CDR1 is LGHNA and CDR2 YNFKEQ. The CDR3 loop reads CASSHGTSDNYNEQFF. In nucleotides, the CDR3 is TGTGCCAGCAGCCACGGGACTAGCGACAACTACAATGAGCAGTTCTTC.

This clone appeared once. The gene calls are TRBV7-9 and TRBJ1-2, with D unresolved. Trimming stripped 2 bases from V and 7 bases from J, with 11 bases between. The CDR3 has 13 residues. From germline, CDR1 is SEHNR and CDR2 FQNEAQ (reference sequence). CDR3 sequence: CASSLSGVGGYTF. The CDR3 DNA is TGTGCCAGCAGCTTATCCGGAGTGGGTGGCTACACCTTC.

The rearrangement links TRBV28 to TRBJ1-3; 7 bases match TRBD1. The V segment lost 6 bases and the J segment 0 bases; nucleotides outside the gene matches: 5. This CDR3 spans 15 amino acids. Germline CDR1 and CDR2: MDHEN and SYDVKM. The CDR3 protein is CASRGDRFSGNTIYF. Written as DNA, the CDR3 is TGTGCCAGCAGGGGGGACAGATTCTCTGGAAACACCATATATTTT.

The CDR3 region has the DNA TGTGCCAGCCTCAGGGGGGTGAACACTGAAGCTTTCTTT. Its translation: CASLRGVNTEAFF. The genes are TRBV2 and TRBJ1-1; 7 bases map to TRBD1. CDR3 size: 13 residues. Germline V CDR1 and CDR2: SNHLY, FYNNEI. Trimming took 8 bases from V and 0 from J; bases not matched to a gene: 3.

This chain links TRBV20-1 with TRBJ1-4; a possible D gene is TRBD1 (6 bases). Germline V gene data show CDR1 as DFQATT and CDR2 as SNEGSKA (reference sequence). Trimming cost V 6 bases and J 5 bases, with 16 bases left between them. The CDR3 totals 14 residues. The CDR3 region is CSASSGDLNEKLFF. CDR3 sequence (DNA): TGCAGTGCGAGTTCAGGGGATCTCAATGAAAAACTGTTTTTT.